This entry lists 13 T cell receptor beta chains sequenced from one sample in a study of T-cell reconstitution after alpha-beta-depleted transplantation in children. The TCRbeta library incorporated unique molecular identifiers. TCRdb reprocessed the PCR reads with MiXCR, giving one entry per CDR3 protein. This table holds about 580,000 distinct CDR3 sequences, around 23% found once. The sequencing here drew on PBMCs, mostly from graft donor cells, taken 360 days after TCRalphabeta/CD19-depleted stem cell transplant. The receptors come from a boy under two years old who had a stem cell transplant for acute myeloid leukemia, so the T cells may come from the graft donor.

This clonotype was counted a few times. The chain employs TRBV5-1 and TRBJ2-3; the D is unclear. With 1 base removed from V and 0 bases from J, the gap between germline ends came to 21 bases. From germline, CDR1 is SGHRS and CDR2 YFSETQ. The CDR3 extends over 19 amino acids. DNA for the CDR3: TGCGCCAGCAGCTTGCGTTCCCTTCGGGCTGGATCTAGCACAGATACGCAGTATTTT. Translated: CASSLRSLRAGSSTDTQYF.

This clonotype appeared many times. The CDR3 sequence: CASSFGLPKETQYF. For the CDR3, the DNA is TGCGCCAGCAGCTTCGGACTACCCAAAGAGACCCAGTACTTC. The rearrangement uses TRBV5-1 and TRBJ2-5, with D possibly matching TRBD2 (6 bases). Trimming shortened V by 2 bases and J by 3 bases, and 11 bases separated the two germline ends. Germline CDR1 is SGHRS and CDR2 is YFSETQ. The CDR3 length is 14 residues.

The V and J genes are TRBV4-3 and TRBJ1-2; no clear D gene. Per the germline V gene, CDR1 is LGHNA and CDR2 is YSLEER. Trimming left V 0 bases short and J 4 bases short, with 12 bases between. The CDR3 spans 15 residues. The CDR3 coding sequence is TGCGCCAGCAGCCAAGAGGTCGGGGTTGGCTATGGCTACACCTTC. Protein product: CASSQEVGVGYGYTF.

This clonotype was detected once. J is TRBJ2-7 and V is TRBV18; TRBD1 agrees at 9 bases. The CDR3 runs 15 residues. The V gene end was trimmed by 6 bases and the J gene end by 4 bases; junction bases not matched to a gene: 10. Per the germline V gene, CDR1 is KGHSH and CDR2 is LQKENI. DNA of the CDR3: TGTGCCAGCTCGCCGGGACAGGGACCTTTTTACGAGCAGTACTTC. This translates into CASSPGQGPFYEQYF.

This clonotype was picked up a small number of times. V usage is TRBV20-1 and J usage is TRBJ2-7; D gene ambiguous. The CDR3 runs to 12 residues. Germline-derived CDR1 and CDR2 are DFQATT and SNEGSKA (reference sequence). V was trimmed by 5 bases and J by 3 bases, leaving 11 bases between them. The CDR3 DNA follows: TGCAGTGCTGGACCGTTAATCTACGAGCAGTACTTC. Encoded protein: CSAGPLIYEQYF.

The V gene is TRBV21-1, the J gene TRBJ2-2; the DNA was not used to check the table's D call, TRBD1. TRBV21-1 is termed a pseudogene. The length of the CDR3 is 18 residues. As DNA, the CDR3 is TGTGCCAGCAAAGGATTGGGACAGCTCTCCGCGAACACCGGGGAGCTGTTTTTT. Its protein product is CASKGLGQLSANTGELFF.

The gene calls are TRBV27 and TRBJ2-3; TRBD1 matches at 7 bases. After removal of 3 bases from V and 5 bases from J, the junction contained 11 bases not matched to a gene. Germline lookup yields CDR1 MNHEY and CDR2 SMNVEV (reference sequence). This CDR3 has 16 amino acids. Written as DNA, the CDR3 is TGTGCCAGCAGTTTTAATTGGCCAGGGGGAGAAGATACGCAGTATTTT. This sequence encodes CASSFNWPGGEDTQYF.

This sequence joins TRBV28 and TRBJ1-5, with D possibly TRBD1 on 6 matching bases. V lost 4 bases and J 6 bases, leaving 13 bases between the germline ends. The CDR3 totals 14 residues. Germline CDR1 MDHEN, CDR2 SYDVKM. The chain's CDR3 is CASSSQGGGQPQHF. The CDR3 nucleotides read TGTGCCAGCAGTTCACAGGGTGGAGGTCAGCCCCAGCATTTT.

This chain uses TRBV30 with TRBJ2-7, with D perhaps being TRBD1 or TRBD2 (5 bases each). Trimming left V 8 bases short and J 3 bases short, with 20 bases between. In germline, CDR1 is GTSNPN, CDR2 SVGIG (reference sequence). This CDR3 is built from 14 residues. CDR3 loop: CAGSPGTNIYEQYF. DNA of the CDR3: TGTGCCGGCAGTCCAGGGACCAACATCTACGAGCAGTACTTC. Drawing the rest from reference TRBV30 and TRBJ2-7, the complete variable domain is SQTIHQWPATLVQPVGSPLSLECTVEGTSNPNLYWYRQAAGRGLQLLFYSVGIGQISSEVPQNLSASRPQDRQFILSSKKLLLSDSGFYLCAGSPGTNIYEQYFGPGTRLTVT.

The CDR3 nucleotides read TGCAGCGGGGGGGACGCCGGGGAGCTGTTTTTT. This translates into CSGGDAGELFF. The chain is built from TRBV29-1 and TRBJ2-2, with D maybe TRBD2 (6 bases). The V end was cut by 7 bases, the J end by 6 bases, with 9 bases between. Germline V gives CDR1 SQVTM, CDR2 ANQGSEA. The CDR3 totals 11 residues.

The chain recombines TRBV12-3 or TRBV12-4 with TRBJ2-1; 9 bases align to TRBD1. The CDR3 contains 15 residues. V gave up 3 bases and J gave up 10 bases; unmatched junction bases: 10. Written as DNA, the CDR3 is TGTGCCAGCAGTTTTAACCGGGACAGGGAGTGGGAGCAGTTCTTC. Residues: CASSFNRDREWEQFF.

At least ten counts were recorded for this clonotype. The chain has TRBV6-1 and TRBJ1-5; D uncertain. Trimming removed 4 bases from V and 4 bases from J, with 11 bases in between. CDR1 MNHNS and CDR2 SASEGT come from the germline V gene. CDR3 length: 14 residues. CDR3 in amino acids: CASSGRTENQPQHF. The CDR3 DNA is TGTGCCAGCAGTGGCCGGACGGAGAATCAGCCCCAGCATTTT.

V and J are TRBV6-6 and TRBJ2-5; unclear D gene. The V gene's germline CDR1 is MNHNY and CDR2 SVGAGI (reference sequence). This CDR3 is 10 amino acids long. V lost 8 bases to trimming and J lost 5 bases, with 6 bases between them. In DNA form, the CDR3 reads TGTGCCAGCGAAGGGGAGACCCAGTACTTC. Protein: CASEGETQYF.